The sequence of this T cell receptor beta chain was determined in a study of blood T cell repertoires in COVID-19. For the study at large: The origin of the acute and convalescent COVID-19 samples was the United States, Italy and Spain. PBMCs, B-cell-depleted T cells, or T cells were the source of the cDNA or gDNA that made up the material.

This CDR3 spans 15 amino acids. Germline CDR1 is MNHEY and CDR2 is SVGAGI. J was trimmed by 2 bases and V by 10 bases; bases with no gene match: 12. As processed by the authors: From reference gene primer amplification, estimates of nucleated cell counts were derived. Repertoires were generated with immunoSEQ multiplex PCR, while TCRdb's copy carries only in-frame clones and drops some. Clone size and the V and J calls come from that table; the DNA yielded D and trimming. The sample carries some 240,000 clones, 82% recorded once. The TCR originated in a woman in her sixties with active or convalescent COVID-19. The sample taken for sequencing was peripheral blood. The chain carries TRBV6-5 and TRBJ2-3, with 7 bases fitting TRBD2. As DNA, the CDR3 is TGTGCCACCGCCCGGGTAGCGGGTTTCACAGATACGCAGTATTTT. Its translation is CATARVAGFTDTQYF.